The 17 T cell receptor beta chains listed next were all sequenced from one sample in a study of cytomegalovirus exposure and HLA in healthy donors. This PCR relied on a set of 60 Vbeta primers and 13 Jbeta primers. Assay used: immunoSEQ multiplex PCR; TCRdb lists only in-frame clones, some missing. The table counts over 50,000 clones; roughly 8.8% lies in the top ten. The sequencing sample was made of PBMCs. These receptors were taken from a man aged 50-59 years in good health and CMV-seropositive.

The rearrangement uses TRBV11-2 and TRBJ2-3; TRBD1 agrees at 8 bases. The CDR3 spans 17 residues. The germline CDR1 and CDR2 sequences are SGHAT and FQNNGV. Germline trimming cut 0 bases from V and 4 bases from J; bases unmatched to any gene: 9. CDR3 sequence reads: CASSLEAGGSGSDTQYF. The CDR3 coding sequence is TGTGCCAGCAGCTTAGAAGCAGGGGGCTCGGGGTCAGATACGCAGTATTTT. Using reference TRBV11-2 and TRBJ2-3 for the parts outside the CDR3, the full variable domain is EAGVAQSPRYKIIEKRQSVAFWCNPISGHATLYWYQQILGQGPKLLIQFQNNGVVDDSQLPKDRFSAERLKGVDSTLKIQPAKLEDSAVYLCASSLEAGGSGSDTQYFGPGTRLTVL.

The chain combines TRBV4-3 with TRBJ2-4; 7 bases are shared with TRBD2. The CDR3 is 18 residues long. V shed 4 bases, J shed 0 bases, and the junction held 12 bases outside the gene matches. In germline, CDR1 is LGHNA, CDR2 YSLEER. The CDR3 sequence: CASSPPSSGVIAKNIQYF. Written as DNA, the CDR3 is TGCGCCAGCAGCCCCCCCTCGAGCGGGGTAATAGCCAAAAACATTCAGTACTTC.

The V call is TRBV6-1, the J call TRBJ1-2; the D gene is possibly TRBD1 (6 bases). The CDR3 runs to 14 residues. Germline lookup yields CDR1 MNHNS and CDR2 SASEGT. The V end was cut by 4 bases, the J end by 8 bases, with 17 bases between. CDR3 in amino acids: CASSGRGPGAGYTF. As DNA, the CDR3 is TGTGCCAGCAGTGGGCGGGGGCCGGGGGCCGGCTACACCTTC.

DNA of the CDR3: TGCAGCGTTGAAGGGCGACAGGGTGATATCCCAGATACGCAGTATTTT. Translation gives CSVEGRQGDIPDTQYF. The chain uses TRBV29-1 and TRBJ2-3, with 7 bases matching TRBD1. CDR3 length: 16 amino acids. Looked up from germline, CDR1 is SQVTM and CDR2 is ANQGSEA. With 1 base clipped from V and 4 bases from J, the junction kept 11 bases outside the gene matches.

CDR3 bases: TGTGCCAGTGTACGGGACAGTGGGAACACTGAAGCTTTCTTT. Its translation is CASVRDSGNTEAFF. This rearrangement joins TRBV19 to TRBJ1-1; 7 nucleotides align to TRBD1. The CDR3 sequence is 14 residues long. Looked up from germline, CDR1 is LNHDA and CDR2 is SQIVND (reference sequence). V lost 8 bases to trimming and J lost 1 base; unmatched junction nucleotides: 7.

The chain uses TRBV5-8 and TRBJ2-1; 8 nucleotides line up with TRBD1. Trimming removed 0 bases from V and 11 bases from J; junction bases left unmatched: 1. This CDR3 comprises 12 residues. CDR1 and CDR2 (germline): SGHTS, YDEGEE. The CDR3 region has the DNA TGTGCCAGCAGCTTGGACAGGGGGAAGCAGTTCTTC. The encoded protein is CASSLDRGKQFF.

The rearrangement joins TRBV28 to TRBJ2-3; TRBD2 is a possible D gene (6 bases). Germline V gene data show CDR1 as MDHEN and CDR2 as SYDVKM. The CDR3 sequence is 15 residues long. V was clipped by 0 bases and J by 6 bases, with 13 bases between them. CDR3: CASSLWGTGGDTQYF. The CDR3, as DNA: TGTGCCAGCAGTTTATGGGGGACTGGGGGGGATACGCAGTATTTT.

CDR3 nucleotides: TGTGCCAGCAGTCCCCGGGGAGGGGTGGAAGGAAACACCATATATTTT. It codes for CASSPRGGVEGNTIYF. The gene calls are TRBV6-6 and TRBJ1-3, with D possibly being TRBD1 (5 bases). V was clipped by 5 bases and J by 4 bases, with 18 bases between them. CDR1 is MNHNY, CDR2 SVGAGI, per germline (reference sequence). This CDR3 comprises 16 residues.

As regards this clone: A read error may produce the germline difference seen at one junction end. J is TRBJ1-6 and V is TRBV30; the D is unclear. The CDR3 has 11 amino acids. The germline V gene has CDR1 GTSNPN and CDR2 SVGIG (reference sequence). The CDR3 spells CAWSGTSPLHF. DNA of the CDR3: TGTGCCTGGAGTGGGACTTCACCCCTACACTTT.

The chain has TRBV28 and TRBJ1-5, with 10 bases identical to TRBD1. Per germline, CDR1 MDHEN and CDR2 SYDVKM. CDR3 size: 14 residues. V shed 6 bases and J 4 bases; nucleotides not matched to a gene: 3. CDR3 sequence (DNA): TGTGCCAGCAGAGAGGGACAGGGGAATCAGCCCCAGCATTTT. Encoded protein: CASREGQGNQPQHF. The whole variable domain, filled in from reference TRBV28 and TRBJ1-5, reads DVKVTQSSRYLVKRTGEKVFLECVQDMDHENMFWYRQDPGLGLRLIYFSYDVKMKEKGDIPEGYSVSREKKERFSLILESASTNQTSMYLCASREGQGNQPQHFGDGTRLSIL.

V and J are TRBV5-4 and TRBJ2-7; D possibly corresponds to TRBD2 (7 bases). CDR3 size: 13 residues. Germline V lookup: CDR1 SGHNT, CDR2 YYREEE (reference sequence). The ends were cut back, 2 bases at V and 5 bases at J, with 11 bases in the middle. CDR3 nucleotides: TGTGCCAGCAGCTTAGGGGGAGGGAACGAGCAGTACTTC. As protein: CASSLGGGNEQYF.

This sequence joins TRBV7-9 and TRBJ2-3, with TRBD2 matching 14 bases. The CDR3 runs 18 residues. Germline-derived CDR1 and CDR2 are SEHNR and FQNEAQ (reference sequence). The trim removed 4 bases at V and 3 bases at J, leaving 9 bases unmatched. CDR3 DNA: TGTGCCAGCAGCTCGACAGGGACTAGCGGGGGAGTAACAGATACGCAGTATTTT. Residues: CASSSTGTSGGVTDTQYF.

V is TRBV28 and J is TRBJ1-2; possible D gene TRBD1, 5 bases. Germline V gives CDR1 MDHEN, CDR2 SYDVKM. The germline V and J ends were trimmed by 1 base and 6 bases, with 18 bases remaining between them. The CDR3 length is 16 residues. DNA for the CDR3: TGTGCCAGCAGTTTATTGATATGGCAGGGTGGAGATGGCTACACCTTC. It codes for CASSLLIWQGGDGYTF.

The J gene is TRBJ1-5, the V gene TRBV28, with D perhaps TRBD1 (5 bases). The V gene's germline CDR1 is MDHEN and CDR2 SYDVKM. This CDR3 contains 16 residues. Trimming removed 6 bases from V and 4 bases from J, with 19 bases in between. The DNA of the CDR3 is TGTGCCAGCAGCGAACCCCGCCAGGGAACTAATCAGCCCCAGCATTTT. It encodes CASSEPRQGTNQPQHF.

V is TRBV19 and J is TRBJ1-1, with 7 nucleotides matching TRBD1. The CDR3 contains 15 residues. V dropped 1 base and J dropped 5; count of bases not matched to a gene: 7. The germline CDR1 and CDR2 sequences are LNHDA and SQIVND (reference sequence). CDR3 nucleotide sequence: TGTGCCAGTAGTATAGCTGAGGGGGCGAGGACTGAAGCTTTCTTT. It specifies CASSIAEGARTEAFF. The whole variable domain, filled in from reference TRBV19 and TRBJ1-1, reads DGGITQSPKYLFRKEGQNVTLSCEQNLNHDAMYWYRQDPGQGLRLIYYSQIVNDFQKGDIAEGYSVSREKKESFPLTVTSAQKNPTAFYLCASSIAEGARTEAFFGQGTRLTVV.

The chain has TRBV5-6 and TRBJ2-7, with D unclear. The CDR3 is 12 residues long. Germline values: CDR1 SGHDT, CDR2 YYEEEE. V dropped 2 bases and J dropped 6 bases, with 9 bases sitting between them. Here the CDR3 DNA reads TGTGCCAGCAGCTTATCGGTAGCCGAGCAGTACTTC. This sequence encodes CASSLSVAEQYF.

This chain connects TRBV27 to TRBJ2-5; 8 bases are shared with TRBD1. Trimming took 8 bases from V and 4 from J; bases not matched to a gene: 9. Germline V CDR1 and CDR2: MNHEY, SMNVEV (reference sequence). This CDR3 has 14 amino acids. The CDR3, as DNA: TGTGCCAGCGGGGGGACAGGTGCTGCAGAGACCCAGTACTTC. It yields the protein CASGGTGAAETQYF.